What follows is one TCR beta chain and its context. The record originates from a study of blood T cells in healthy people across ages. The CDR3 has 15 amino acids. Trimming pared 0 bases from V and 12 bases from J, leaving 19 bases between. CDR1 SGHRS and CDR2 YFSETQ come from the germline V gene. Using a J-beta primer mix together with a sample-barcoded 5' primer, a second PCR was run for roughly 7 to 12 cycles. TCRdb passed the 5' RACE reads through MiXCR, listing each CDR3 protein once. The table shows 1,500,000 or so distinct CDR3 sequences, with roughly 43% occurring only once. Extractions gave at least 6 micrograms of total RNA per sample.

This receptor was obtained from a woman aged 18-29 years in good health. The chain uses TRBV5-1 and TRBJ2-1; D possibly corresponds to TRBD2 (5 bases). The sequenced sample consisted of blood. CDR3 residues: CASSLARTPLRGQFF. In nucleotides, the CDR3 is TGCGCCAGCAGCTTGGCCAGGACTCCTCTTCGAGGGCAGTTCTTC.